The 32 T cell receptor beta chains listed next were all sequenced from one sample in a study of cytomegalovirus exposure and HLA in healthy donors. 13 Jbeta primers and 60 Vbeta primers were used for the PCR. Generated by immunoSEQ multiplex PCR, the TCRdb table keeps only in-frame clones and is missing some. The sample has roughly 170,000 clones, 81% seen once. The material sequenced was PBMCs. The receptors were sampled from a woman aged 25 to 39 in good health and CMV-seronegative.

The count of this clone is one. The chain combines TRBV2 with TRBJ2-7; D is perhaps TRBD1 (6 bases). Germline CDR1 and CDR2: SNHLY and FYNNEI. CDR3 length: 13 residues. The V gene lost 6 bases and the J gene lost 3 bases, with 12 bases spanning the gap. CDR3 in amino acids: CASSQTGFYEQYF. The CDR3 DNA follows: TGTGCCAGCAGCCAGACAGGCTTCTACGAGCAGTACTTC.

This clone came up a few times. In nucleotides, the CDR3 is TGCGCCAGCAGCTTGTCCTTGAATTACAGGCAGGAGACCCAGTACTTC. This encodes CASSLSLNYRQETQYF. The chain carries TRBV5-1 and TRBJ2-5; a weak D match, TRBD1 (5 bases). Trimming pared 1 base from V and 5 bases from J, leaving 18 bases between. Germline lookup yields CDR1 SGHRS and CDR2 YFSETQ. This CDR3 spans 16 amino acids.

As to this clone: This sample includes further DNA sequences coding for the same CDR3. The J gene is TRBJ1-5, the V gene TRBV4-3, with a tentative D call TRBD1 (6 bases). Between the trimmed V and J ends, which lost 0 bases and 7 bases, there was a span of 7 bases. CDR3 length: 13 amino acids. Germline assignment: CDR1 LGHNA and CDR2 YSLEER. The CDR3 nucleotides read TGCGCCAGCAGCCAAGACACAGGGCAGCCCCAGCATTTT. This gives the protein CASSQDTGQPQHF.

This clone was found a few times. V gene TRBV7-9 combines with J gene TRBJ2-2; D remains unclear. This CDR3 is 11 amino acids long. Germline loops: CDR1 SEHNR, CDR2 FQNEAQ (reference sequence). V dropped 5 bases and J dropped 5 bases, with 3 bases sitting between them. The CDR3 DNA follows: TGTGCCAGCAGCATAACCGGGGAGCTGTTTTTT. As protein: CASSITGELFF.

The CDR3 DNA sequence: TGTGCCAGCAGCAAACCCGTCCAGGCCTATAGCAATCAGCCCCAGCATTTT. Translated, it gives CASSKPVQAYSNQPQHF. The V gene is TRBV21-1, the J gene TRBJ1-5; the table gives TRBD1 as D, unverified against the DNA. TRBV21-1 is recorded as a pseudogene. CDR3 size: 17 residues.

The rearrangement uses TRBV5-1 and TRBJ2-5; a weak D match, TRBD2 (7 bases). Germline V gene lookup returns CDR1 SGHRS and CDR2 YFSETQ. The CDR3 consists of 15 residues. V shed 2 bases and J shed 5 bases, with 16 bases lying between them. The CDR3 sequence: CASSLRGRAGETQYF. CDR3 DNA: TGCGCCAGCAGCTTAAGGGGGAGGGCCGGGGAGACCCAGTACTTC.

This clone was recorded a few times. CDR3 nucleotides: TGTGCCAGTAGTATGAAGCGGGATTACGAGCAGTACTTC. This sequence encodes CASSMKRDYEQYF. The V and J genes are TRBV19 and TRBJ2-7; TRBD2 agrees at 7 bases. This CDR3 has 13 amino acids. From germline, CDR1 is LNHDA and CDR2 SQIVND (reference sequence). Trimming removed 3 bases from V and 4 bases from J; junction bases left unmatched: 3.

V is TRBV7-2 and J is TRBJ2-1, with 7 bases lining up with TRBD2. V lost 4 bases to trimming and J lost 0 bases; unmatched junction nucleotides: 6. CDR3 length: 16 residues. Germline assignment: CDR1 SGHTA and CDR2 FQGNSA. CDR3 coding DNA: TGTGCCAGCAGCTCCCAAGCGGGGAGCTCCTACAATGAGCAGTTCTTC. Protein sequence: CASSSQAGSSYNEQFF.

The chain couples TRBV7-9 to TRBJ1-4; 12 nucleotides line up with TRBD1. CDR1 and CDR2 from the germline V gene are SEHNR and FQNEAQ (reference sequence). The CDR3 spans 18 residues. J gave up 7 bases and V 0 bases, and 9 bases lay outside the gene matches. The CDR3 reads CASSLASVRDRGREKLFF. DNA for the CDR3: TGTGCCAGCAGCTTAGCGTCGGTCCGGGACAGGGGGCGTGAAAAACTGTTTTTT.

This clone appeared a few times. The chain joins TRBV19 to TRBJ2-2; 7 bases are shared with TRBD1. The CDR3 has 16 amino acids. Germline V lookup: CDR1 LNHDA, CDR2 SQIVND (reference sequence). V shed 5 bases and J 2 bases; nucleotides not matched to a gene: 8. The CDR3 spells CASSDIGTANTGELFF. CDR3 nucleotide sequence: TGTGCCAGTAGTGACATCGGGACAGCTAACACCGGGGAGCTGTTTTTT.

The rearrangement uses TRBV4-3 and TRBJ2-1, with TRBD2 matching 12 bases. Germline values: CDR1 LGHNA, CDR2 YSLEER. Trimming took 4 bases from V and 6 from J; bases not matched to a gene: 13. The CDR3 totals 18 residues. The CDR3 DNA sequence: TGCGCCAGCAGCCTTACTAGCGGGAGGACCCTCTGGGGCAATGAGCAGTTCTTC. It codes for CASSLTSGRTLWGNEQFF.

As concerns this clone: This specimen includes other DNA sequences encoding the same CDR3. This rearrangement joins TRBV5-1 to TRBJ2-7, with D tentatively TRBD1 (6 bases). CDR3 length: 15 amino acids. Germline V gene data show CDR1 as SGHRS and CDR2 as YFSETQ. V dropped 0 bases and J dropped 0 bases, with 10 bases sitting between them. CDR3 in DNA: TGCGCCAGCAGCTTGGAGACAGGAAGCTCCTACGAGCAGTACTTC. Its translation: CASSLETGSSYEQYF.

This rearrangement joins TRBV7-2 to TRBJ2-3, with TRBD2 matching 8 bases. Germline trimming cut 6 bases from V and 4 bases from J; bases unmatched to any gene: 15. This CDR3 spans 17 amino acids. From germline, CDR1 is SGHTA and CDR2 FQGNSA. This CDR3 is CASSDAGAGGGADTQYF. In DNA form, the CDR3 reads TGTGCCAGCAGTGATGCCGGGGCGGGAGGTGGAGCAGATACGCAGTATTTT.

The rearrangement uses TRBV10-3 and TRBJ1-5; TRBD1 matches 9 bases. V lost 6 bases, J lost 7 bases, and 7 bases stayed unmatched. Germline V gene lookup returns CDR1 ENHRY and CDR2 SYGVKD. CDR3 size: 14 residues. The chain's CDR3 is CAISPTGGQQPQHF. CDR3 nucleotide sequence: TGTGCCATCAGCCCCACAGGGGGCCAGCAGCCCCAGCATTTT.

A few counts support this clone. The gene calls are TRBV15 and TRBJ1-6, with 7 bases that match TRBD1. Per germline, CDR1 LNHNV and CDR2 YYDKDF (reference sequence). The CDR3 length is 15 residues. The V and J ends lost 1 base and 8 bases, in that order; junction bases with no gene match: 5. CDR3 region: CATSRGDRSDSPLHF. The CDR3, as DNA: TGTGCCACCAGCAGAGGGGACAGATCAGATTCACCCCTCCACTTT. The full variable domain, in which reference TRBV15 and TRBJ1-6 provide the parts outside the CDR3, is DAMVIQNPRYQVTQFGKPVTLSCSQTLNHNVMYWYQQKSSQAPKLLFHYYDKDFNNEADTPDNFQSRRPNTSFCFLDIRSPGLGDTAMYLCATSRGDRSDSPLHFGNGTRLTVT.

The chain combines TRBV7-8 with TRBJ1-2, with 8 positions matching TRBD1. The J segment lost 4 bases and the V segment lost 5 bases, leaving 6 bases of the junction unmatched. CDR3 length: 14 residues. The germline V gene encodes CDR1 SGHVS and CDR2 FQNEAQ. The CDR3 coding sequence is TGTGCCAGCAGCGTAGGACAGGGCGGCTATGGCTACACCTTC. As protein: CASSVGQGGYGYTF.

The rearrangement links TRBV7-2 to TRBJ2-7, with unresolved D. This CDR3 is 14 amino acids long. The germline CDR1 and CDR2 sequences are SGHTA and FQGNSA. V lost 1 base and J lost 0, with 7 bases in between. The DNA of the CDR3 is TGTGCCAGCAGCTTAGGTGGCCACTCCTACGAGCAGTACTTC. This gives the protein CASSLGGHSYEQYF.

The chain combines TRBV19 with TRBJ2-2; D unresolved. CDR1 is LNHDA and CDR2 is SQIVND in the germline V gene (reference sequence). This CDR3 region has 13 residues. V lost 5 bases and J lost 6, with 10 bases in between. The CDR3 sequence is CASSFTVAGELFF. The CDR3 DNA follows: TGTGCCAGTAGTTTTACAGTGGCCGGGGAGCTGTTTTTT.

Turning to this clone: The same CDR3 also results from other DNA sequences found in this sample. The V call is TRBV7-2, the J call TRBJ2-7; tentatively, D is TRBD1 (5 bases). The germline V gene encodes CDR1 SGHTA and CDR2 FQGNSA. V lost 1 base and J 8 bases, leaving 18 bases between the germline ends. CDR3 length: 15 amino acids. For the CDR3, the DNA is TGTGCCAGCAGCTTAGTCGGAGTCTTAGGGGCCAAGCAGTACTTC. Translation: CASSLVGVLGAKQYF.

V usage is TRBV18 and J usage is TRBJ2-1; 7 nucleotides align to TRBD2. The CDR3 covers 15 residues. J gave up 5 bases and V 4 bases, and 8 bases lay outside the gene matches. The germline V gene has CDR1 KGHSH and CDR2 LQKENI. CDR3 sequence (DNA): TGTGCCAGCTCACTCGTCCAGCGGGGCGACAATGAGCAGTTCTTC. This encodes CASSLVQRGDNEQFF.

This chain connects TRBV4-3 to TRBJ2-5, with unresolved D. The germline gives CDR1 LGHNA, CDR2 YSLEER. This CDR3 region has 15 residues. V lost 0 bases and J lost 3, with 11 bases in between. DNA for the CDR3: TGCGCCAGCAGCCAAGATTGGGCAGTTAAAGAGACCCAGTACTTC. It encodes CASSQDWAVKETQYF.

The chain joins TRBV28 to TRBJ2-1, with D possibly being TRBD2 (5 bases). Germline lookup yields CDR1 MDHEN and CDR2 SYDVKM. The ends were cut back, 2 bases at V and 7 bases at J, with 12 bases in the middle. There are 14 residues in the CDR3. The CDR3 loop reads CASSLRLADNEQFF. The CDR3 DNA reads TGTGCCAGCAGTTTAAGGCTAGCCGATAATGAGCAGTTCTTC.

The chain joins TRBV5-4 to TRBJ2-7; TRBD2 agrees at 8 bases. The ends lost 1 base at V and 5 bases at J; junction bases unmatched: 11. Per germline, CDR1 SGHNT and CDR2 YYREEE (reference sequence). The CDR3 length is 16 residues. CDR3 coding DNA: TGTGCCAGCAGCTTGAGGAGCGGGGGACTCAAGAACGAGCAGTACTTC. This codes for CASSLRSGGLKNEQYF.

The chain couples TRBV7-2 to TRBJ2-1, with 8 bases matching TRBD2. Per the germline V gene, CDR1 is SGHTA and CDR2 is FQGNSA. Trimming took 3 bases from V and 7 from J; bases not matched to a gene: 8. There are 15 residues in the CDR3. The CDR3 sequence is CASSFAGGVRNEQFF. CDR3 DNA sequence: TGTGCCAGCAGCTTCGCGGGGGGCGTCAGGAATGAGCAGTTCTTC. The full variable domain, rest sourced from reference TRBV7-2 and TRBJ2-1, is GAGVSQSPSNKVTEKGKDVELRCDPISGHTALYWYRQSLGQGLEFLIYFQGNSAPDKSGLPSDRFSAERTGGSVSTLTIQRTQQEDSAVYLCASSFAGGVRNEQFFGPGTRLTVL.

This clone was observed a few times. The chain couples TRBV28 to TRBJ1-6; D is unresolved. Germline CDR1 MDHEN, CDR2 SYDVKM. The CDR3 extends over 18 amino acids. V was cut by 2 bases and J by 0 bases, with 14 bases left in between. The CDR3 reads CASSLRRTSSSYNSPLHF. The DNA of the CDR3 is TGTGCCAGCAGTTTAAGGAGGACCTCCAGCTCCTATAATTCACCCCTCCACTTT.

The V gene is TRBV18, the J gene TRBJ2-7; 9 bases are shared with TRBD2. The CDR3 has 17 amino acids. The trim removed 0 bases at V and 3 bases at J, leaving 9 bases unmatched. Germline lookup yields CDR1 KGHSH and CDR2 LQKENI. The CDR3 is CASSPPSGSPSHYEQYF. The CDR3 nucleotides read TGTGCCAGCTCACCACCTAGCGGGAGCCCCTCGCACTACGAGCAGTACTTC.

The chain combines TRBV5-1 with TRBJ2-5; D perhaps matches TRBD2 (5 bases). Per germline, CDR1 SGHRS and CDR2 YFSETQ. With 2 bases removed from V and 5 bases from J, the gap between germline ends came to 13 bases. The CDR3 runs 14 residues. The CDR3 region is CASSFGLAGETQYF. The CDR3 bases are TGCGCCAGCAGCTTCGGCCTAGCTGGGGAGACCCAGTACTTC.

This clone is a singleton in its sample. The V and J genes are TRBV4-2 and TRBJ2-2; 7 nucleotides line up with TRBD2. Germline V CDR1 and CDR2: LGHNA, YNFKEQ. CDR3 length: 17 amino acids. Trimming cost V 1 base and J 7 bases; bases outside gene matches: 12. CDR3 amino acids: CASSQGEGGRAGGELFF. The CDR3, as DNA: TGTGCCAGCAGCCAAGGTGAGGGAGGGAGAGCTGGCGGGGAGCTGTTTTTT.

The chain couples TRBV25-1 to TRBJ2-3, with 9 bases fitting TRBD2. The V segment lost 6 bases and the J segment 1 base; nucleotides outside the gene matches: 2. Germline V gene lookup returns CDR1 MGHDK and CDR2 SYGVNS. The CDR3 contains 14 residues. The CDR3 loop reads CASRLAGGTDTQYF. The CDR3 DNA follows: TGTGCCAGCAGACTAGCGGGTGGCACAGATACGCAGTATTTT.

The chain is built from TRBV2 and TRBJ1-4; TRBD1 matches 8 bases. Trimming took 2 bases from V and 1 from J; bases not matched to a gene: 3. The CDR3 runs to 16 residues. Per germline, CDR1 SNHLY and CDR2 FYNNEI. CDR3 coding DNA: TGTGCCAGCAGTGAACAGGGGGCGCAAACTAATGAAAAACTGTTTTTT. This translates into CASSEQGAQTNEKLFF.

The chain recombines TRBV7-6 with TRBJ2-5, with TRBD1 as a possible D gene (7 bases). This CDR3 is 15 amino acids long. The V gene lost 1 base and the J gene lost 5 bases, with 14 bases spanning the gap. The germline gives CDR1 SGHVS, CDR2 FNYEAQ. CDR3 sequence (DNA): TGTGCCAGCAGCTTAGAACAGGGGAGGAGGGAGACCCAGTACTTC. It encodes CASSLEQGRRETQYF.

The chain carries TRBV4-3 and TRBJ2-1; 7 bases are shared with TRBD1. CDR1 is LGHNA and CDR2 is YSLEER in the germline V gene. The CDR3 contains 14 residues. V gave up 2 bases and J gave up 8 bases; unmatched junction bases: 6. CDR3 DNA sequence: TGCGCCAGCAGCCAACGACAGGGCGGCTATGAGCAGTTCTTC. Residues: CASSQRQGGYEQFF.